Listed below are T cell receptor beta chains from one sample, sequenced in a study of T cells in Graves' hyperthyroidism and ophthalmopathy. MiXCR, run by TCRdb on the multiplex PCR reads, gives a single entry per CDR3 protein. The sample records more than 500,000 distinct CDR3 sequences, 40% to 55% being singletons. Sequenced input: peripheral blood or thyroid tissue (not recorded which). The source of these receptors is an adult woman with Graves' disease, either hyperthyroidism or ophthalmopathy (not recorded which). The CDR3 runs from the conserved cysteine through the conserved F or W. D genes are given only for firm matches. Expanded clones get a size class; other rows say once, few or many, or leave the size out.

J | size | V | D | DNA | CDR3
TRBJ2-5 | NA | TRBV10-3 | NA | TGTGCCATCAGTGTAGGGCCTACCCCGCACGAGACCCAGTACTTC | CAISVGPTPHETQYF
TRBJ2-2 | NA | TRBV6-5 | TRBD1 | TGTGCCAGCAGCGGGACAGGGAAGATTATGTACACCGGGGAGCTGTTTTTT | CASSGTGKIMYTGELFF
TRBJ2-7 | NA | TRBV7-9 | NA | TGTGCCAGCAGCCAACCAAATCAGCCCCAGCAGTACTTC | CASSQPNQPQQYF
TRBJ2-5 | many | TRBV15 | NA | TGTGCCACCAGCAGAGTAGCAGAAACCTACCAAGAGACCCAGTACTTC | CATSRVAETYQETQYF
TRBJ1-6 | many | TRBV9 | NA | TGTGCCAGCAGTGAAACCCGAAATCCGATGAATTCACCCCTCCACTTT | CASSETRNPMNSPLHF
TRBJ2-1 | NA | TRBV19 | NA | TGTGCCAGTAGTATGGGAACGAGTCACAATGAGCAGTTCTTC | CASSMGTSHNEQFF
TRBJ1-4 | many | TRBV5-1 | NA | TGCGCCAGCAGCCCCGAACCTGCAACTAATGAAAAACTGTTTTTT | CASSPEPATNEKLFF
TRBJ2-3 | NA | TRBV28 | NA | TGTGCCAGCAGTTCCCGAATAGATACGCAGTATTTT | CASSSRIDTQYF
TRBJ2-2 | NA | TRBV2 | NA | TGTGCCAGCGCGACGGTAGTCACCGGGGAGCTGTTTTTT | CASATVVTGELFF
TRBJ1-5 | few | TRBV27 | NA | TGTGCCAGCAGTTTATCCAGGGGACCAAATCAGCCCCAGCATTTT | CASSLSRGPNQPQHF
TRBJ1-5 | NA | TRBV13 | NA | TGTGCCAGCAGCTTAGTGCTCAAGCTGGGGGAAGCTCAGCCCCAGCATTTT | CASSLVLKLGEAQPQHF
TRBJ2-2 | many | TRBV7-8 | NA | TGTGCCAGCAGCTTAGAGATTAGCGGCTTCACCGGGGAGCTGTTTTTT | CASSLEISGFTGELFF
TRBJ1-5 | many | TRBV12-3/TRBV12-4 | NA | TGTGCCAGCAGTTTATTGGAGGATCAGCCCCAGCATTTT | CASSLLEDQPQHF
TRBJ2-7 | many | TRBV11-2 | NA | TGTGCCAGCAGCCGCCGGGGGACGCTCTCCTACGAGCAGTACTTC | CASSRRGTLSYEQYF
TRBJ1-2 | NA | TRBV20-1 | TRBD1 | TGCAGTGCTAGAGTCGACAGGGCTAACTATGGCTACACCTTC | CSARVDRANYGYTF
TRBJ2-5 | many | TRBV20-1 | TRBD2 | TGCAGTGCTGACGGAGGCGGGAGGGCCGACGAGACCCAGTACTTC | CSADGGGRADETQYF
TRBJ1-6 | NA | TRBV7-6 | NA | TGTGCCAGCAGCTTAGGACAGGTTACCTATAATTCACCCCTCCACTTT | CASSLGQVTYNSPLHF
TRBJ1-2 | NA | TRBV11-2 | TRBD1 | TGTGCCAGCAGCTACACGGGACAGGCCTACACCTTC | CASSYTGQAYTF
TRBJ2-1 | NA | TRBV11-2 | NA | TGTGCCAGCAGCTTAGATCGAAGGTCGCAGTTCTTC | CASSLDRRSQFF
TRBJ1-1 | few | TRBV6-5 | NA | TGTGCCAGCAGCCGGGGACGGCGGAACACTGAAGCTTTCTTT | CASSRGRRNTEAFF
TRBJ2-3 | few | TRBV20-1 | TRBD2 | TGCAGTGCTAGAGATCTCACTAGCGGTGACACAGATACGCAGTATTTT | CSARDLTSGDTDTQYF
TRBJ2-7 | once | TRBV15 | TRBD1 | TGTGCCACCAGCCGCGATGACTACCCGGGGACAGGGGTTGAGCAGTACTTC | CATSRDDYPGTGVEQYF
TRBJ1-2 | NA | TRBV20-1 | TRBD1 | TGCAGTGCTTCAGGGACAGGGAACTATGGCTACACCTTC | CSASGTGNYGYTF
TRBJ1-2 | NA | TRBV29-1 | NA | TGCAGCGTTGAAGATCAGAGGGGATATGGCTACACCTTC | CSVEDQRGYGYTF
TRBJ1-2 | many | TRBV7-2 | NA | TGTGCCAGCAGCTTAGAGTGGGAGAACTATGGCTACACCTTC | CASSLEWENYGYTF
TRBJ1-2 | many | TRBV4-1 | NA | TGCGCCAGCAGCCAAGATCACTATGGCTACACCTTC | CASSQDHYGYTF
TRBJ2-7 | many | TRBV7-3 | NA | TGTGCCAGCAGCTTAGGGGAAAGGGACGAGCAGTACTTC | CASSLGERDEQYF
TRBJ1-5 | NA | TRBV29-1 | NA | TGCAGCGTTACAGGGCAGAATAGCAATCAGCCCCAGCATTTT | CSVTGQNSNQPQHF
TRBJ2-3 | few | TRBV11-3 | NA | TGTGCCAGCAGCCGTGGCGGCCAAAACACAGATACGCAGTATTTT | CASSRGGQNTDTQYF
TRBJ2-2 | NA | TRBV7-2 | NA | TGTGCCAGCAGCGATAGGCCCGTTGGGACCGGGGAGCTGTTTTTT | CASSDRPVGTGELFF
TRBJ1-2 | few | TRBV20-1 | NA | TGCAGTGCTAGGCGTACCGGGGTATTC | CSARRTGVF
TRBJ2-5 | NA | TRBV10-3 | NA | TGTGCCATCAGTGGAGGGGGACAAAAAGAGACCCAGTACTTC | CAISGGGQKETQYF
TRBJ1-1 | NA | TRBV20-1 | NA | TGCAGTGCAAAAAGGCCTACAGGGCTCCTTGAAGCTTTCTTT | CSAKRPTGLLEAFF
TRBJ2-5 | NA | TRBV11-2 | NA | TGTGCCAGCAGCTTAGGACAGGCATACCAAGGAGAAGAGACCCAGTACTTC | CASSLGQAYQGEETQYF